The 17 T cell receptor beta chains below were found in one sample sequenced in a study of OX40 agonist ivuxolimab in advanced cancers. The assay was immunoSEQ multiplex PCR, and TCRdb's table has in-frame clones only and misses some. The sample carries about 36,000 clones, around 77% recorded once. The material was CD4+ or CD8+ T cells sorted from blood, obtained in a trial of the OX40 agonist ivuxolimab. The receptors were gathered from an adult with an advanced solid tumor such as melanoma, head and neck, liver or kidney cancer.

V gene TRBV5-1 combines with J gene TRBJ2-6; possible D gene TRBD1, 6 bases. V lost 5 bases to trimming and J lost 0 bases, with 12 bases between them. The CDR3 runs 16 residues. Germline CDR1 reads SGHRS; CDR2 reads YFSETQ. The CDR3 sequence: CASRRPGASGANVLTF. CDR3 bases: TGCGCCAGCAGAAGGCCAGGGGCCTCTGGGGCCAACGTCCTGACTTTC.

This chain joins TRBV5-6 and TRBJ1-2; D not resolved. The germline CDR1 and CDR2 sequences are SGHDT and YYEEEE. Trimming removed 2 bases at V and 5 bases at J, with 4 bases between. The CDR3 is 11 amino acids. For the CDR3, the DNA is TGTGCCAGCAGCTTTGGGTATGGCTACACCTTC. Its translation is CASSFGYGYTF.

V and J are TRBV6-5 and TRBJ2-7, with D hard to call. V was shortened by 2 bases and J by 0 bases, with 8 bases between the two germline ends. Germline V lookup: CDR1 MNHEY, CDR2 SVGAGI. The CDR3 extends over 14 amino acids. CDR3 sequence: CASSYREFSYEQYF. In DNA, the CDR3 is TGTGCCAGCAGTTACAGGGAATTCTCCTACGAGCAGTACTTC.

This clone counts as medium-sized (0.01 to 0.1%). The CDR3, as DNA: TGCAGCGTTGAGAGGGGTAACTATGGCTACACCTTC. It translates to CSVERGNYGYTF. This sequence joins TRBV29-1 and TRBJ1-2, with D tentatively TRBD1 (5 bases). Germline V gene sequence: CDR1 SQVTM, CDR2 ANQGSEA. This CDR3 comprises 12 residues. V shed 3 bases and J shed 1 base, with 6 bases lying between them.

The V call is TRBV4-3, the J call TRBJ1-1; D perhaps matches TRBD1 (5 bases). The CDR3 is made up of 16 amino acids. Trimming shortened V by 3 bases and J by 1 base, and 15 bases separated the two germline ends. Germline V gene lookup returns CDR1 LGHNA and CDR2 YSLEER. The CDR3 coding sequence is TGCGCCAGCAGCCACCTCGGCGGGGGGGGGAACACTGAAGCTTTCTTT. It specifies CASSHLGGGGNTEAFF.

This chain joins TRBV6-5 and TRBJ2-5; D is perhaps TRBD1 or TRBD2 (5 bases each). V was cut by 0 bases and J by 3 bases, with 8 bases left in between. Looked up from germline, CDR1 is MNHEY and CDR2 is SVGAGI. This CDR3 spans 14 amino acids. Here the CDR3 reads CASSYSGEEETQYF. The DNA of the CDR3 is TGTGCCAGCAGTTACTCGGGGGAAGAAGAGACCCAGTACTTC.

The chain uses TRBV11-2 and TRBJ1-4; TRBD1 is a possible D gene (6 bases). The CDR3 covers 16 residues. Trimming removed 3 bases at V and 0 bases at J, with 11 bases between. Looked up from germline, CDR1 is SGHAT and CDR2 is FQNNGV. The CDR3 is CASSFGQRPTNEKLFF. CDR3 DNA sequence: TGTGCCAGCAGCTTCGGACAGCGCCCAACTAATGAAAAACTGTTTTTT.

CDR3 residues: CASSLGLDDEQFF. The CDR3, as DNA: TGTGCCAGCAGCTTGGGACTTGACGATGAGCAGTTCTTC. V gene TRBV7-8 combines with J gene TRBJ2-1; D might be TRBD2 (6 bases). Germline V CDR1 and CDR2: SGHVS, FQNEAQ. Trimming cost V 3 bases and J 8 bases, with 11 bases left between them. This CDR3 has 13 amino acids.

The rearrangement links TRBV29-1 to TRBJ2-7; the D gene is possibly TRBD1 (5 bases). The CDR3 length is 15 residues. Germline V CDR1 and CDR2: SQVTM, ANQGSEA. V lost 2 bases and J lost 3, with 17 bases in between. CDR3 protein: CSVELRRGRDYEQYF. In DNA, the CDR3 is TGCAGCGTTGAACTTCGTAGGGGCAGGGACTACGAGCAGTACTTC.

The CDR3, as DNA: TGTGCCAGCAGCGAGGTTGGTGGGAGAGTATACAATGAGCAGTTCTTC. Amino acids: CASSEVGGRVYNEQFF. The chain combines TRBV11-2 with TRBJ2-1; D may be TRBD2 (5 bases). The germline V gene encodes CDR1 SGHAT and CDR2 FQNNGV. V lost 5 bases, J lost 4 bases, and 18 bases lay in between. The length of the CDR3 is 16 residues.

The chain links TRBV7-8 to TRBJ2-3; weak D call: TRBD2 (6 bases). Germline-derived CDR1 and CDR2 are SGHVS and FQNEAQ. The V end was cut by 3 bases, the J end by 6 bases, with 13 bases between. The CDR3 sequence is 14 residues long. CDR3 region: CASSFEGGGDTQYF. The CDR3 region has the DNA TGTGCCAGCAGCTTTGAGGGAGGCGGGGATACGCAGTATTTT.

The rearrangement uses TRBV7-6 and TRBJ2-5; D possibly corresponds to TRBD2 (6 bases). The assigned J gene may be wrong: the sequence end matches TRBJ2-7 better. Germline loops: CDR1 SGHVS, CDR2 FNYEAQ. The CDR3 has 15 residues. This CDR3 reads CASSPRGVGSYEQYF. DNA for the CDR3: TGTGCCAGCAGCCCCCGCGGGGTAGGTTCCTACGAGCAGTACTTC.

V and J are TRBV5-4 and TRBJ2-3, with 9 bases fitting TRBD1. V lost 3 bases, J lost 1 base, and 3 bases stayed unmatched. Germline CDR1 reads SGHNT; CDR2 reads YYREEE (reference sequence). This CDR3 spans 15 amino acids. The CDR3 bases are TGTGCCAGCAGCTCCCGGGACAGGGGCACAGATACGCAGTATTTT. Translation: CASSSRDRGTDTQYF.

This chain joins TRBV6-6 and TRBJ2-7; TRBD2 matches 7 bases. V shed 0 bases, J shed 2 bases, and the junction held 7 bases outside the gene matches. This CDR3 has 16 residues. Per germline, CDR1 MNHNY and CDR2 SVGAGI (reference sequence). The CDR3 DNA is TGTGCCAGCAGTTACTCCCTTGGGGGGGGTACCTACGAGCAGTACTTC. Its protein is CASSYSLGGGTYEQYF.

This clone was recorded only once. Other DNA sequences from this sample encode an identical CDR3 as well. The chain's CDR3 is CASSLGTGSYEQYF. CDR3 coding DNA: TGTGCCAGCAGCCTTGGGACAGGGTCCTACGAGCAGTACTTC. The chain carries TRBV9 and TRBJ2-7, with 9 bases lining up with TRBD1. The CDR3 is 14 amino acids. The V gene's germline CDR1 is SGDLS and CDR2 YYNGEE. V dropped 4 bases and J dropped 1; count of bases not matched to a gene: 3.

CDR3 in DNA: TGTGCCAGCAGCTTAGATGGCCTACACACTGAAGCTTTCTTT. It is translated as CASSLDGLHTEAFF. V and J are TRBV7-9 and TRBJ1-1; D is unclear. Germline assignment: CDR1 SEHNR and CDR2 FQNEAQ (reference sequence). The CDR3 contains 14 residues. Trimming cost V 1 base and J 3 bases, with 9 bases left between them. The entire variable domain, with the rest obtained from reference TRBV7-9 and TRBJ1-1, is as follows: DTGVSQNPRHKITKRGQNVTFRCDPISEHNRLYWYRQTLGQGPEFLTYFQNEAQLEKSRLLSDRFSAERPKGSFSTLEIQRTEQGDSAMYLCASSLDGLHTEAFFGQGTRLTVV.

The V gene is TRBV5-4, the J gene TRBJ2-7; the D is unclear. V was pared by 0 bases and J by 7 bases, with 11 bases between. CDR3 length equals 13 residues. The germline V gene has CDR1 SGHNT and CDR2 YYREEE (reference sequence). The CDR3 coding sequence is TGTGCCAGCAGCTTGGAATATCATTGGGAGCAGTACTTC. Amino acids: CASSLEYHWEQYF.